Presented here are 17 T cell receptor beta chains from one specimen sequenced in a study of blood T cell repertoires in COVID-19 (dated by TCRdb to about 2020). Library construction relied on the immunoSEQ multiplex PCR assay. Imported from immuneACCESS, the table was reduced by TCRdb to in-frame sequences with V and J called. These copies leave out some clones; in studies compared against another copy, an unresolved V gene accounts for under half, and the cause of the remainder is not known. The sample has around 500,000 clones on record, more than 75% of them singletons. The biggest ten clones account for over 1.5% of the sample. Material for sequencing was PBMCs or T cells enriched from blood (not recorded which). These receptors were taken from a middle-aged woman who had recovered from COVID-19.

The chain uses TRBV9 and TRBJ1-4; D is perhaps TRBD1 (5 bases). The CDR3 runs to 15 residues. The V and J ends lost 4 bases and 8 bases respectively, with 18 bases between them. The V gene's germline CDR1 is SGDLS and CDR2 YYNGEE. The DNA for the CDR3 is TGTGCCAGCAGCCCCCGTGGGGGGAAGGTCGAAAAACTGTTTTTT. Protein product: CASSPRGGKVEKLFF.

V gene TRBV7-6 combines with J gene TRBJ2-2, with D unclear. CDR1 SGHVS and CDR2 FNYEAQ come from the germline V gene. V shed 5 bases and J shed 7 bases, with 5 bases lying between them. The CDR3 spans 11 residues. The CDR3 sequence: CASSPGGELFF. The DNA for the CDR3 is TGTGCCAGCAGCCCAGGCGGGGAGCTGTTTTTT.

The chain carries TRBV11-2 and TRBJ1-1; D not certain. The V and J ends lost 3 bases and 8 bases respectively, with 13 bases between them. The CDR3 contains 13 residues. Germline-derived CDR1 and CDR2 are SGHAT and FQNNGV. In DNA, the CDR3 is TGTGCCAGCAGCTTGGGCCTAGCGGGCGAAGCTTTCTTT. Its protein is CASSLGLAGEAFF.

The chain links TRBV27 to TRBJ2-5; a possible D gene is TRBD2 (6 bases). Trimming took off 8 bases at V and 3 bases at J, with 22 bases between the two ends. Germline lookup yields CDR1 MNHEY and CDR2 SMNVEV (reference sequence). The CDR3 covers 16 residues. The CDR3 nucleotides are TGTGCCAGCGGTAGCCCTGCCGGGGGAAGAAAAGAGACCCAGTACTTC. Translation gives CASGSPAGGRKETQYF.

This sequence joins TRBV4-1 and TRBJ1-2, with a tentative D call TRBD1 (6 bases). This CDR3 contains 15 residues. V lost 0 bases to trimming and J lost 4 bases, with 12 bases between them. CDR1 MGHRA and CDR2 YSYEKL come from the germline V gene. CDR3 protein: CASSQEGAKFYGYTF. CDR3 sequence (DNA): TGCGCCAGCAGCCAAGAGGGGGCGAAGTTCTATGGCTACACCTTC.

The chain uses TRBV10-3 and TRBJ1-5; D remains ambiguous. The CDR3 is 12 amino acids. Deletions cut 6 bases from V and 3 bases from J, with 6 bases between. Germline lookup yields CDR1 ENHRY and CDR2 SYGVKD. The CDR3 bases are TGTGCCATCAGGGCATACAATCAGCCCCAGCATTTT. Encoded protein: CAIRAYNQPQHF.

This sequence joins TRBV6-5 and TRBJ1-1; possibly TRBD1 for D (5 bases). There are 16 residues in the CDR3. Trimming pared 4 bases from V and 0 bases from J, leaving 15 bases between. Germline V CDR1 and CDR2: MNHEY, SVGAGI. In nucleotides, the CDR3 is TGTGCCAGCAGTTCCCGACAGCCTTATATGAACACTGAAGCTTTCTTT. Its protein is CASSSRQPYMNTEAFF.

The rearrangement links TRBV20-1 to TRBJ1-2; D may be TRBD1 (5 bases). V was trimmed by 3 bases and J by 2 bases, leaving 13 bases between them. The CDR3 consists of 14 residues. CDR1 DFQATT and CDR2 SNEGSKA come from the germline V gene (reference sequence). The DNA for the CDR3 is TGCAGTGCTAGTGGGGACTGGGGGAACTATGGCTACACCTTC. Its protein is CSASGDWGNYGYTF.

This clone was detected once. Other DNA sequences in this sample translate to the same CDR3. The J gene is TRBJ1-1, the V gene TRBV18; D may be TRBD1 (6 bases). CDR3 length: 13 amino acids. The germline V and J ends were trimmed by 0 bases and 11 bases, with 13 bases remaining between them. Germline CDR1 reads KGHSH; CDR2 reads LQKENI. The CDR3 nucleotides read TGTGCCAGCTCACCACCGGGACAAGGGGAGGCTTTCTTT. This translates into CASSPPGQGEAFF. The full variable domain, rest sourced from reference TRBV18 and TRBJ1-1, is NAGVMQNPRHLVRRRGQEARLRCSPMKGHSHVYWYRQLPEEGLKFMVYLQKENIIDESGMPKERFSAEFPKEGPSILRIQQVVRGDSAAYFCASSPPGQGEAFFGQGTRLTVV.

V and J are TRBV19 and TRBJ2-1; 8 bases match TRBD1. V dropped 2 bases and J dropped 7; count of bases not matched to a gene: 19. The CDR3 consists of 19 residues. In germline, CDR1 is LNHDA, CDR2 SQIVND (reference sequence). The CDR3 DNA is TGTGCCAGTAGTATAAGTGACAGGGGTTATGAATCCTGGGGGAATGAGCAGTTCTTC. This gives the protein CASSISDRGYESWGNEQFF.

This chain uses TRBV10-1 with TRBJ2-7, with 8 bases matching TRBD2. The CDR3 covers 14 residues. V was pared by 3 bases and J by 2 bases, with 3 bases of the junction left unmatched. CDR1 WNHNN and CDR2 SYGVQD come from the germline V gene (reference sequence). This CDR3 reads CASSDTGGTYEQYF. The DNA of the CDR3 is TGCGCCAGCAGTGATACGGGAGGGACCTACGAGCAGTACTTC.

This clone was seen just once. The gene calls are TRBV7-2 and TRBJ2-7; 8 bases are shared with TRBD1. Germline V lookup: CDR1 SGHTA, CDR2 FQGNSA. V lost 5 bases and J lost 4; bases outside the gene matches: 7. CDR3 length: 14 amino acids. This CDR3 is CASSPRGQDYEQYF. The DNA for the CDR3 is TGTGCCAGCAGCCCCCGGGGACAGGATTACGAGCAGTACTTC.

This clone was detected only a few times. The V gene is TRBV7-2, the J gene TRBJ1-4; D might be TRBD1 (5 bases). Germline CDR1 reads SGHTA; CDR2 reads FQGNSA. The V and J ends lost 2 bases and 3 bases respectively, with 7 bases between them. The CDR3 is 14 residues long. CDR3 region: CASSLTGANEKLFF. Written as DNA, the CDR3 is TGTGCCAGCAGCTTAACGGGGGCTAATGAAAAACTGTTTTTT.

This chain connects TRBV12-3 or TRBV12-4 to TRBJ2-3, with D tentatively TRBD2 (6 bases). Between the trimmed V and J ends, which lost 5 bases and 0 bases, there was a span of 6 bases. The CDR3 has 13 amino acids. In DNA, the CDR3 is TGTGCCAGCAGTAGCGGGAGCACAGATACGCAGTATTTT. As protein: CASSSGSTDTQYF.

The V gene is TRBV27, the J gene TRBJ2-7; maybe TRBD2 (5 bases). The CDR3 sequence is 13 residues long. The V gene's germline CDR1 is MNHEY and CDR2 SMNVEV (reference sequence). V lost 5 bases to trimming and J lost 2 bases, with 10 bases between them. In DNA form, the CDR3 reads TGTGCCAGCAGTCTGACGGGAACCTACGAGCAGTACTTC. This codes for CASSLTGTYEQYF.

For this clone: The sample has other DNA sequences that encode this CDR3 too. This sequence joins TRBV5-6 and TRBJ2-7, with TRBD1 as a possible D gene (5 bases). Trimming stripped 0 bases from V and 3 bases from J, with 7 bases between. CDR1 SGHDT and CDR2 YYEEEE come from the germline V gene. This CDR3 has 13 amino acids. CDR3 DNA sequence: TGTGCCAGCAGCTTGGCTCAGGGCTACGAGCAGTACTTC. Translated, it gives CASSLAQGYEQYF. Together with reference TRBV5-6 and TRBJ2-7, the CDR3 gives the full variable domain: DAGVTQSPTHLIKTRGQQVTLRCSPKSGHDTVSWYQQALGQGPQFIFQYYEEEERQRGNFPDRFSGHQFPNYSSELNVNALLLGDSALYLCASSLAQGYEQYFGPGTRLTVT.

This clone was detected a few times. The rearrangement uses TRBV27 and TRBJ1-1, with D uncertain. V shed 4 bases and J shed 5 bases, with 11 bases lying between them. Germline CDR1 is MNHEY and CDR2 is SMNVEV (reference sequence). This CDR3 spans 13 amino acids. CDR3 loop: CASSSPEETEAFF. The CDR3 region has the DNA TGTGCCAGCAGTTCACCCGAGGAAACTGAAGCTTTCTTT.